The T cell receptor (beta chain) described here comes from a study of follicular helper T cells after annual influenza vaccination. This sample's time point: 2014-2015 season, pre-vaccination. On this clone itself: This sample includes further DNA sequences coding for the same CDR3.

Produced via immunoSEQ multiplex PCR; TCRdb's table is partial and in-frame only. The sample has 27,000 or so clones; about 82% are singletons. Specimen: CXCR5+ CD38- circulating T follicular helper cells from blood, collected on the day of influenza vaccination. Subset indicated: circulating Tfh, non-naive CD4+CXCR5+PD-1+ (ICOS+CD38+ or ICOS-CD38-). This receptor was taken from an adult who received the influenza vaccine.

Here the CDR3 DNA reads TGCAGTGCTAACAGGGATAACGAGCAGTACTTC. Its translation is CSANRDNEQYF. The chain uses TRBV20-1 and TRBJ2-7; the D gene is possibly TRBD1 (6 bases). The CDR3 spans 11 residues. Germline CDR1 reads DFQATT; CDR2 reads SNEGSKA (reference sequence). The V end lost 4 bases, the J end lost 5 bases, and 9 bases lay between the germline ends.